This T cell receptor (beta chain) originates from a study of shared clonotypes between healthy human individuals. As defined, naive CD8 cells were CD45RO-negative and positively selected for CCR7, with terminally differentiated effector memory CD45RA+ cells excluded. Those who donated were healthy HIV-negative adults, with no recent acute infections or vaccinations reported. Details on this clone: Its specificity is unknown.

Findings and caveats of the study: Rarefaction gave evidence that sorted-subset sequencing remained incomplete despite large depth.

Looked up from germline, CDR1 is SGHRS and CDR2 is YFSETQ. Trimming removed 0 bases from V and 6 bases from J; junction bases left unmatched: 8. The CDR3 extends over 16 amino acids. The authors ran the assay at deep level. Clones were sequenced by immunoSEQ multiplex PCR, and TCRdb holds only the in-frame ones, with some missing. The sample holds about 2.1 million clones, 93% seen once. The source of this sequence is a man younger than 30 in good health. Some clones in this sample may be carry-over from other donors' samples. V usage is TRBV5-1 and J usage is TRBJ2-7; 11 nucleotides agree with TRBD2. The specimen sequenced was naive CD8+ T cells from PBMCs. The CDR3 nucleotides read TGCGCCAGCAGCTTGGCTCGGCTAGCGGGAGGTTCCGAGCAGTACTTC. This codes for CASSLARLAGGSEQYF. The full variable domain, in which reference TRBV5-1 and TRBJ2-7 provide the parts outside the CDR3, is KAGVTQTPRYLIKTRGQQVTLSCSPISGHRSVSWYQQTPGQGLQFLFEYFSETQRNKGNFPGRFSGRQFSNSRSEMNVSTLELGDSALYLCASSLARLAGGSEQYFGPGTRLTVT.